These T cell receptor beta chains were read from a single sample in a study of cytomegalovirus exposure and HLA in healthy donors. Clones were read by immunoSEQ multiplex PCR, and TCRdb kept only the in-frame ones, dropping some. The profile covers 200,000 to 250,000 clones, with about three quarters appearing a single time and around 2.9% taken by the ten largest. Sequencing was performed on PBMCs. The receptors originated from a woman between 55 and 75 years old in good health and CMV-seropositive. Both conserved end residues are part of each CDR3. The D gene is left open where the match is weak. Only part of the rows carry a size: once, few, many, or a class if the clone is expanded.

NA,TRBJ2-5,TRBV6-1,TRBD2,CASSDTTSSWETQYF,TGTGCCAGCAGCGATACGACTAGCAGTTGGGAGACCCAGTACTTC
NA,TRBJ2-7,TRBV9,NA,CASSVGTLNEQYF,TGTGCCAGCAGCGTAGGCACTCTGAACGAGCAGTACTTC
NA,TRBJ2-7,TRBV19,TRBD1,CASSKIRDSPYEQYF,TGTGCCAGTAGTAAGATCCGGGACAGTCCGTACGAGCAGTACTTC
few,TRBJ2-1,TRBV19,NA,CASRALAANNEQFF,TGTGCCAGTAGGGCCCTAGCAGCCAACAATGAGCAGTTCTTC
few,TRBJ2-7,TRBV7-6,NA,CASSPEIGGREQYF,TGTGCCAGCAGCCCAGAAATCGGGGGTCGAGAGCAGTACTTC
few,TRBJ1-5,TRBV6-1,NA,CASSSPAVGNQPQHF,TGTGCCAGCAGCTCTCCGGCGGTTGGCAATCAGCCCCAGCATTTT
NA,TRBJ1-5,TRBV7-9,NA,CASSSTGWGQPQHF,TGCGCCAGCAGCTCTACAGGGTGGGGACAGCCCCAGCATTTT
NA,TRBJ2-7,TRBV11-2,TRBD1,CASSSVKTGREQYF,TGTGCCAGCAGCTCTGTGAAGACAGGGCGGGAGCAGTACTTC
NA,TRBJ1-2,TRBV11-2,NA,CASSLVSGNNYGYTF,TGTGCCAGCAGCTTAGTATCCGGGAATAACTATGGCTACACCTTC
few,TRBJ2-1,TRBV5-1,NA,CASTTDSYNEQFF,TGCGCCAGCACGACTGATTCCTACAATGAGCAGTTCTTC
NA,TRBJ2-2,TRBV7-9,NA,CASNASPYNTGELFF,TGTGCCAGCAACGCGAGTCCCTATAACACCGGGGAGCTGTTTTTT
NA,TRBJ2-5,TRBV9,NA,CASSVHRERMETQYF,TGTGCCAGCAGCGTACATCGGGAGAGGATGGAGACCCAGTACTTC
NA,TRBJ2-3,TRBV7-2,NA,CASSLSSAALGDTQYF,TGTGCCAGCAGTTTATCTAGCGCCGCTCTAGGGGATACGCAGTATTTT
NA,TRBJ1-5,TRBV6-1,NA,CASSEALSNQPQHF,TGTGCCAGCAGTGAAGCCTTGAGCAATCAGCCCCAGCATTTT
NA,TRBJ2-1,TRBV5-8,NA,CASSSGAGEGYNEQFF,TGTGCCAGCAGCTCCGGAGCCGGGGAAGGGTACAATGAGCAGTTCTTC
few,TRBJ1-4,TRBV9,NA,CASSVGAHNEKLFF,TGTGCCAGCAGCGTAGGAGCTCACAATGAAAAACTGTTTTTT
NA,TRBJ1-5,TRBV19,NA,CASKAGSNQPQHF,TGTGCCAGTAAAGCGGGAAGCAATCAGCCCCAGCATTTT
once,TRBJ2-3,TRBV27,NA,CASYTSGIRDTDTQYF,TGTGCCAGCTACACTAGTGGGATAAGGGATACAGATACGCAGTATTTT
NA,TRBJ2-7,TRBV5-1,NA,CASSLVLSGEQYF,TGCGCCAGCAGCTTAGTCCTTTCGGGCGAGCAGTACTTC
NA,TRBJ2-5,TRBV2,TRBD1,CASSGTGLETQYF,TGTGCCAGCAGTGGGACAGGGCTAGAGACCCAGTACTTC
NA,TRBJ2-7,TRBV28,NA,CASNTNSYEQYF,TGTGCCAGCAATACTAACTCCTACGAGCAGTACTTC
NA,TRBJ2-1,TRBV4-2,TRBD2,CASSHPKGAGGGNEQFF,TGTGCCAGCAGCCACCCCAAGGGAGCGGGGGGAGGGAATGAGCAGTTCTTC
many,TRBJ1-2,TRBV4-1,NA,CASSQGALVISNYGYTF,TGCGCCAGCAGCCAAGGGGCCCTTGTCATATCTAACTATGGCTACACCTTC
NA,TRBJ1-1,TRBV5-1,TRBD1,CASSYRGPRGVDTEAFF,TGCGCCAGCAGTTACAGGGGCCCGCGGGGGGTGGACACTGAAGCTTTCTTT
NA,TRBJ1-2,TRBV9,TRBD1,CASSSGTVYGYTF,TGTGCCAGCAGCAGTGGGACAGTCTATGGCTACACCTTC
once,TRBJ1-1,TRBV5-1,TRBD1,CASSLGNRGEAFF,TGCGCCAGCAGCTTGGGGAACAGGGGTGAAGCTTTCTTT
NA,TRBJ2-3,TRBV2,TRBD2,CASRWTSGRSTDTQYF,TGTGCCAGCAGGTGGACTAGCGGGAGAAGCACAGATACGCAGTATTTT
NA,TRBJ2-1,TRBV5-4,NA,CASITRGNEQFF,TGTGCCAGTATAACTCGAGGCAATGAGCAGTTCTTC
NA,TRBJ2-3,TRBV2,TRBD2,CASSELSGRTDTQYF,TGTGCCAGCAGTGAACTTAGCGGGAGGACAGATACGCAGTATTTT
NA,TRBJ1-6,TRBV27,NA,CASRRQPTDSPLHF,TGTGCCAGCAGGAGACAACCTACGGATTCACCCCTCCACTTT
NA,TRBJ2-7,TRBV2,NA,CASSAQGGPGYEQYF,TGTGCCAGCAGCGCGCAGGGGGGCCCAGGATACGAGCAGTACTTC
NA,TRBJ1-2,TRBV6-6,NA,CASSRGLGGYTF,TGTGCCAGCAGCAGGGGTTTAGGTGGCTACACCTTC
NA,TRBJ1-4,TRBV14,NA,CASSRRRGSPTTNEKLFF,TGTGCCAGCAGCCGACGAAGGGGTTCCCCCACAACTAATGAAAAACTGTTTTTT